Shown below are 8 T cell receptor beta chains from a single sample sequenced in a study of cytomegalovirus exposure and HLA in healthy donors. Sequenced by immunoSEQ multiplex PCR; TCRdb stores in-frame clones only, minus some. The sample records about 280,000 clones, 70% to 90% being singletons. The material sequenced was PBMCs. Receptors originate from a woman younger than 30 in good health and CMV-seronegative.

The rearrangement uses TRBV11-2 and TRBJ2-1; 11 bases fit TRBD2. CDR3 length: 17 amino acids. Germline values: CDR1 SGHAT, CDR2 FQNNGV. The J segment lost 3 bases and the V segment lost 4 bases, leaving 8 bases of the junction unmatched. The CDR3 loop is CASSSTSGTSGYNEQFF. CDR3 bases: TGTGCCAGCAGCTCGACGTCGGGGACTAGCGGCTACAATGAGCAGTTCTTC.

V gene TRBV5-4 combines with J gene TRBJ2-5, with D possibly TRBD1 on 7 matching bases. CDR1 is SGHNT, CDR2 YYREEE, per germline (reference sequence). V lost 0 bases to trimming and J lost 5 bases, with 17 bases between them. The CDR3 spans 16 residues. The CDR3 region is CASSLDPGGRLETQYF. CDR3 sequence (DNA): TGTGCCAGCAGCTTGGACCCAGGGGGGAGGTTGGAGACCCAGTACTTC.

This rearrangement joins TRBV5-1 to TRBJ2-7, with D maybe TRBD1 (5 bases). Between the trimmed V and J ends, which lost 0 bases and 2 bases, there was a span of 12 bases. Germline V gene data show CDR1 as SGHRS and CDR2 as YFSETQ. CDR3 size: 15 residues. The CDR3 nucleotides are TGCGCCAGCAGCTTGGTTGCTGACAGCGCCTACGAGCAGTACTTC. The encoded protein is CASSLVADSAYEQYF.

The chain carries TRBV27 and TRBJ2-7; tentatively, D is TRBD1 (6 bases). CDR1 MNHEY and CDR2 SMNVEV come from the germline V gene (reference sequence). There are 14 residues in the CDR3. Trimming took off 0 bases at V and 1 base at J, with 7 bases between the two ends. The CDR3 spells CASSLSRGSYEQYF. The CDR3 DNA reads as TGTGCCAGCAGTTTATCCAGGGGATCCTACGAGCAGTACTTC.

The genes are TRBV27 and TRBJ2-7; 11 bases match TRBD2. The ends lost 8 bases at V and 3 bases at J; junction bases unmatched: 9. In germline, CDR1 is MNHEY, CDR2 SMNVEV (reference sequence). The CDR3 runs 15 residues. As DNA, the CDR3 is TGTGCCAGCGGGGAGGGGACTAGCGGTTTCTACGAGCAGTACTTC. It specifies CASGEGTSGFYEQYF.

The chain couples TRBV9 to TRBJ2-2; possibly TRBD2 for D (6 bases). Trimming shortened V by 4 bases and J by 4 bases, and 11 bases separated the two germline ends. Germline V CDR1 and CDR2: SGDLS, YYNGEE. The CDR3 is 14 residues long. The CDR3 is CASSTQEGTGELFF. In DNA, the CDR3 is TGTGCCAGCAGCACACAGGAGGGCACCGGGGAGCTGTTTTTT.

The chain joins TRBV28 to TRBJ2-7, with D maybe TRBD2 (5 bases). Germline V gene data show CDR1 as MDHEN and CDR2 as SYDVKM. CDR3 length equals 17 residues. With 1 base removed from V and 3 bases from J, the gap between germline ends came to 19 bases. This chain's CDR3 is CASSLLTSEVANYEQYF. In DNA, the CDR3 is TGTGCCAGCAGTTTATTGACCTCCGAGGTAGCGAACTACGAGCAGTACTTC.

The chain joins TRBV7-9 to TRBJ2-5; tentatively, D is TRBD2 (6 bases). The germline V gene encodes CDR1 SEHNR and CDR2 FQNEAQ (reference sequence). The ends were cut back, 4 bases at V and 5 bases at J, with 8 bases in the middle. The CDR3 loop spans 12 amino acids. The CDR3 region is CASSSEGETQYF. The CDR3 nucleotides read TGTGCCAGCAGCTCGGAGGGGGAGACCCAGTACTTC.